This T cell receptor beta chain was observed in a study of cytomegalovirus exposure and HLA in healthy donors. Study background: Earlier sequencing of approximately 200 million T cells yielded under 120 million unique TCR beta sequences.

Germline V CDR1 and CDR2: SGHNT, YYREEE (reference sequence). The CDR3 extends over 15 amino acids. Primers: 60 Vbeta forward and 13 Jbeta reverse. Assay: immunoSEQ multiplex PCR; the TCRdb copy retains only in-frame clones and omits some. The sample records some 150,000 clones, roughly three quarters being singletons. Notes on this clone: What it recognizes is unknown.

Findings and limits, study-wide: Most CMV-associated TCR beta chains appeared HLA-restricted in a later analysis.

The receptor's source is a man in his 60s in good health and CMV-seronegative. V usage is TRBV5-4 and J usage is TRBJ2-5, with 15 bases lining up with TRBD2. The DNA end is more similar to TRBJ2-7, so the J call may be wrong. Sequencing used PBMCs. CDR3 DNA: TGTGCCAGCAGCTGGGGGACTAGCGGGGGGTACGAGCAGTACTTC. Its protein is CASSWGTSGGYEQYF.